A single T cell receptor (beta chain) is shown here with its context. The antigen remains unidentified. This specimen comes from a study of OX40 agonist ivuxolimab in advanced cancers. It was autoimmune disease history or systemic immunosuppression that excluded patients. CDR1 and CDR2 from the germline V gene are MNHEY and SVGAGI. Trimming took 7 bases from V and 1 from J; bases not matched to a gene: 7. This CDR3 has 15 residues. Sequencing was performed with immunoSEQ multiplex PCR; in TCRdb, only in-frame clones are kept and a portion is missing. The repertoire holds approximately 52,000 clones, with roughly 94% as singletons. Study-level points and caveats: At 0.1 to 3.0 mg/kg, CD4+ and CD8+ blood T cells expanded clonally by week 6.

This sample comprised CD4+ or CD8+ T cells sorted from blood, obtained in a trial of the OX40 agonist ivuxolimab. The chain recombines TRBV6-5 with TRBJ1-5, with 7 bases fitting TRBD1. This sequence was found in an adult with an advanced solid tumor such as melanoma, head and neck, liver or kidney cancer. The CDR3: CASTLLQGSNQPQHF. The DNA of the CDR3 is TGTGCCAGCACCTTGCTACAGGGGAGCAATCAGCCCCAGCATTTT.